This is a list of T cell receptor beta chains from one sample in a study of cytomegalovirus exposure and HLA in healthy donors. Clones were sequenced by immunoSEQ multiplex PCR, and TCRdb holds only the in-frame ones, with some missing. Of some 250,000 clones listed, around 85% are singletons. The sample comprised PBMCs. All receptors come from a woman under 40 in good health and CMV-seropositive. CDR3s include the opening cysteine and the closing phenylalanine or tryptophan. The D gene is left open where the match is weak. Rows give clone size only sometimes, using once, few, many, or a class for an expanded clone.

J: TRBJ2-2
size: NA
V: TRBV9
D: NA
DNA: TGTGCCAGCACCTCAGGTACCTGGAACACCGGGGAGCTGTTTTTT
CDR3: CASTSGTWNTGELFF

J: TRBJ2-1
size: NA
V: TRBV7-9
D: NA
DNA: TGTGCCAGCAGCTTAGCGTGGTCCGAGGGGGATGAGCAGTTCTTC
CDR3: CASSLAWSEGDEQFF

J: TRBJ1-5
size: NA
V: TRBV19
D: NA
DNA: TGTGCCAGTAGTATACGGGATAGCAATCAGCCCCAGCATTTT
CDR3: CASSIRDSNQPQHF

J: TRBJ1-1
size: NA
V: TRBV27
D: NA
DNA: TGTGCCAGCAGAATTACAGGGACAAGGACTGAAGCTTTCTTT
CDR3: CASRITGTRTEAFF

J: TRBJ2-3
size: NA
V: TRBV6-1
D: NA
DNA: TGTGCCAGCAGTGAGATTGCGGGCGCGGAAGATACGCAGTATTTT
CDR3: CASSEIAGAEDTQYF

J: TRBJ1-3
size: few
V: TRBV4-2
D: TRBD1
DNA: TGTGCCAGCAGCCGCTGGGAGACAGGGAATGGAAACACCATATATTTT
CDR3: CASSRWETGNGNTIYF

J: TRBJ2-1
size: NA
V: TRBV16
D: TRBD2
DNA: TGTGCCAGCAGCCATCTAGCGGGAGCCTACAATGAGCAGTTCTTC
CDR3: CASSHLAGAYNEQFF

J: TRBJ2-1
size: once
V: TRBV9
D: TRBD2
DNA: TGTGCCAGCAGCCCCCTAGCGGGGAGGGCCTACAATGAGCAGTTCTTC
CDR3: CASSPLAGRAYNEQFF

J: TRBJ2-4
size: NA
V: TRBV7-3
D: NA
DNA: TGTGCCAGCAGCTTATGGCCTCGGACTTTTCAGTACTTC
CDR3: CASSLWPRTFQYF

J: TRBJ2-5
size: NA
V: TRBV21-1
D: NA
DNA: TGTGCCAGCAGCAAATTTGTATTCCCAGTAAAAGAGACCCAGTACTTC
CDR3: CASSKFVFPVKETQYF

J: TRBJ2-1
size: NA
V: TRBV25-1
D: TRBD1
DNA: TGTGCCACCAGCCTTGGGGGACAGGCTGAGCAGTTCTTC
CDR3: CATSLGGQAEQFF

J: TRBJ1-3
size: NA
V: TRBV27
D: NA
DNA: TGTGCCAGCAGTCCTATACCAGACAGTCCTGGAAACACCATATATTTT
CDR3: CASSPIPDSPGNTIYF

J: TRBJ2-7
size: NA
V: TRBV28
D: TRBD1
DNA: TGTGCCAGCAGTCAAATGGGACAGGGGGCCCGCGAGCAGTACTTC
CDR3: CASSQMGQGAREQYF

J: TRBJ2-6
size: NA
V: TRBV5-4
D: TRBD1
DNA: TGTGCCAGCAGCCGACCTGACAGGGGCTTATCTGGGGCCAACGTCCTGACTTTC
CDR3: CASSRPDRGLSGANVLTF

J: TRBJ1-2
size: NA
V: TRBV19
D: NA
DNA: TGTGCCAGTACCTACAGGGCCACTAACTATGGCTACACCTTC
CDR3: CASTYRATNYGYTF

J: TRBJ1-2
size: NA
V: TRBV7-9
D: TRBD1
DNA: TGTGCCAGCAGCAGTTATGACAGGGCTAACTATGGCTACACCTTC
CDR3: CASSSYDRANYGYTF

J: TRBJ2-2
size: NA
V: TRBV25-1
D: TRBD1
DNA: TGTGCCAGCGGGGGGACAGGGGGCACCGGGGAGCTGTTTTTT
CDR3: CASGGTGGTGELFF

J: TRBJ1-4
size: NA
V: TRBV4-1
D: TRBD1
DNA: TGCGCCAGCAGCCAACCGGGACAGGGTAGAAAACTGTTTTTT
CDR3: CASSQPGQGRKLFF

J: TRBJ1-1
size: NA
V: TRBV6-4
D: TRBD1
DNA: TGTGCCAGCAGGAGGACAGGGGGCGAGATCACTGAAGCTTTCTTT
CDR3: CASRRTGGEITEAFF

J: TRBJ1-1
size: NA
V: TRBV28
D: NA
DNA: TGTGCCAGCAGTCTGCTGGTGGGGGGGAAAGGACCTAACACTGAAGCTTTCTTT
CDR3: CASSLLVGGKGPNTEAFF

J: TRBJ2-1
size: NA
V: TRBV18
D: TRBD1
DNA: TGTGCCAGCTCACCAGCACAGGGGGTCGGTGAGCAGTTCTTC
CDR3: CASSPAQGVGEQFF

J: TRBJ2-5
size: NA
V: TRBV10-3
D: TRBD1
DNA: TGTGCCATCCAAGAGGGGGACAGGGGCCTCACAGAGACCCAGTACTTC
CDR3: CAIQEGDRGLTETQYF

J: TRBJ2-7
size: NA
V: TRBV19
D: TRBD1
DNA: TGTGCCAGTAGTCCCGGGACAGGACCCTACGAGCAGTACTTC
CDR3: CASSPGTGPYEQYF

J: TRBJ1-2
size: NA
V: TRBV30
D: NA
DNA: TGTGCCTTAACCCAGGGTTCTGGTGGATACACCTTC
CDR3: CALTQGSGGYTF

J: TRBJ2-7
size: NA
V: TRBV6-4
D: TRBD2
DNA: TGTGCCAGCAGTGAATTAGCGGGGAGCTCCTACGAGCAGTACTTC
CDR3: CASSELAGSSYEQYF

J: TRBJ2-2
size: NA
V: TRBV5-1
D: NA
DNA: TGCGCCAGCAGCTTGGGACAGGCAGATGTCGGGGAGCTGTTTTTT
CDR3: CASSLGQADVGELFF

J: TRBJ1-3
size: NA
V: TRBV27
D: NA
DNA: TGTGCCAGCAGTACCCGACAGGCCCCGGGCGCTGGAAACACCATATATTTT
CDR3: CASSTRQAPGAGNTIYF

J: TRBJ2-5
size: NA
V: TRBV5-1
D: TRBD2
DNA: TGCGCCAGCACGGGGGGTGGAAGGGAGACCCAGTACTTC
CDR3: CASTGGGRETQYF

J: TRBJ2-3
size: NA
V: TRBV6-6
D: NA
DNA: TGTGCCACCCGGGACACGTACCCTTATACGCAGTATTTT
CDR3: CATRDTYPYTQYF

J: TRBJ1-2
size: once
V: TRBV27
D: NA
DNA: TGTGCCAGCAGTTCGTTCCCCGCAGGGGAGAAGAATGGCTACACCTTC
CDR3: CASSSFPAGEKNGYTF

J: TRBJ2-7
size: NA
V: TRBV5-1
D: NA
DNA: TGCGCCAGCAGCACTTGGACAGATTCCTACGAGCAGTACTTC
CDR3: CASSTWTDSYEQYF

J: TRBJ2-7
size: NA
V: TRBV6-5
D: NA
DNA: TGTGCCAGCTCACAGGGACTAAGTTACTTC
CDR3: CASSQGLSYF

J: TRBJ2-5
size: NA
V: TRBV9
D: TRBD2
DNA: TGTGCCAGCAGCGGAGCACCTAGCGGGAGGGGTTCATTCGAGACCCAGTACTTC
CDR3: CASSGAPSGRGSFETQYF

J: TRBJ2-1
size: few
V: TRBV6-4
D: TRBD2
DNA: TGTGCCACCGGGATGGCGGGAGAGGACAATGAGCAGTTCTTC
CDR3: CATGMAGEDNEQFF

J: TRBJ2-7
size: NA
V: TRBV5-1
D: TRBD2
DNA: TGCGCCAGCAGCTTCATAGCGGGAGCTAGGAACGAGCAGTACTTC
CDR3: CASSFIAGARNEQYF

J: TRBJ2-1
size: NA
V: TRBV10-3
D: TRBD2
DNA: TGTGCCATCAGAACTAGCGGAGCGGGTACCTCCTACAATGAGCAGTTCTTC
CDR3: CAIRTSGAGTSYNEQFF

J: TRBJ1-2
size: NA
V: TRBV19
D: TRBD1
DNA: TGTGCCAGTAGTATAGATCAACAGACAGGGCTCCTCTATGGCTACACCTTC
CDR3: CASSIDQQTGLLYGYTF

J: TRBJ2-1
size: NA
V: TRBV4-2
D: TRBD2
DNA: TGTGCCAGCAGCCAAGTTGGTTTTTCGGTAGCGGGAGCTGACAATGAGCAGTTCTTC
CDR3: CASSQVGFSVAGADNEQFF

J: TRBJ2-3
size: NA
V: TRBV4-1
D: TRBD2
DNA: TGCGCCAGCAGCCAGGGGAATGGACTAGCGGGAGACACAGATACGCAGTATTTT
CDR3: CASSQGNGLAGDTDTQYF

J: TRBJ2-7
size: NA
V: TRBV11-3
D: NA
DNA: TGTGCCAGCAGCTCCAGCTCCTACGAGCAGTACTTC
CDR3: CASSSSSYEQYF

J: TRBJ1-5
size: NA
V: TRBV6-5
D: TRBD1
DNA: TGTGCCAGCAGCCCACAGGGGATCAATCAGCCCCAGCATTTT
CDR3: CASSPQGINQPQHF

J: TRBJ1-2
size: NA
V: TRBV9
D: TRBD1
DNA: TGTGCCAGCAGCGTAGGTTGGGGGACAGGGGATGGCTACACCTTC
CDR3: CASSVGWGTGDGYTF

J: TRBJ1-2
size: NA
V: TRBV10-3
D: NA
DNA: TGTGCCGCCTCGGACAGCCCTAACTATGGCTACACCTTC
CDR3: CAASDSPNYGYTF

J: TRBJ2-5
size: few
V: TRBV28
D: TRBD2
DNA: TGTGCCAGCAGGCCGGGACTAGCGAGCCAAGAGACCCAGTACTTC
CDR3: CASRPGLASQETQYF

J: TRBJ2-7
size: once
V: TRBV11-2
D: TRBD1
DNA: TGTGCCAGCAGCTTAGCCGGACAGGGGTACGAGCAGTACTTC
CDR3: CASSLAGQGYEQYF

J: TRBJ2-7
size: few
V: TRBV6-5
D: TRBD2
DNA: TGTGCCAGCAGTTACTCGACTAGCGGGAGTCGAGAGCAGTACTTC
CDR3: CASSYSTSGSREQYF

J: TRBJ2-3
size: NA
V: TRBV7-9
D: NA
DNA: TGTGCCAGCAGCTTACAAGGAGGGCCAGATACGCAGTATTTT
CDR3: CASSLQGGPDTQYF

J: TRBJ2-2
size: many
V: TRBV6-5
D: NA
DNA: TGTGCCAGCAGTCCCTACACCGGGGAGCTGTTTTTT
CDR3: CASSPYTGELFF

J: TRBJ1-1
size: NA
V: TRBV28
D: TRBD1
DNA: TGTGCCAGCCTCCAGGGGGCACGGGCTGAAGCTTTCTTT
CDR3: CASLQGARAEAFF

J: TRBJ2-7
size: NA
V: TRBV10-2
D: NA
DNA: TGCGCCAGCAGTGAGTCTTACTCAGGGAAGCAGTACTTC
CDR3: CASSESYSGKQYF

J: TRBJ2-7
size: NA
V: TRBV11-3
D: NA
DNA: TGTGCCAGCAGCTTAACGGGAGCAAACTACGAGCAGTACTTC
CDR3: CASSLTGANYEQYF

J: TRBJ1-2
size: NA
V: TRBV6-5
D: NA
DNA: TGTGCCAGCAGTTACGGGGGGGGAGCCGGCGGCTACACCTTC
CDR3: CASSYGGGAGGYTF

J: TRBJ2-5
size: NA
V: TRBV5-1
D: TRBD1
DNA: TGCGCCAGCAGCTTTATGAAGAGGGACAGCCAAGAGACCCAGTACTTC
CDR3: CASSFMKRDSQETQYF

J: TRBJ2-7
size: NA
V: TRBV27
D: TRBD2
DNA: TGTGCCAGCATCCACACTAAAAGACAGGGCCTACTAGCGGGGGGGTACGAGCAGTACTTC
CDR3: CASIHTKRQGLLAGGYEQYF

J: TRBJ2-2
size: once
V: TRBV27
D: NA
DNA: TGTGCCAGCAGTTCCCTGGGGCTACCGGCGGCCGGGGAGCTGTTTTTT
CDR3: CASSSLGLPAAGELFF

J: TRBJ2-2
size: NA
V: TRBV18
D: NA
DNA: TGTGCCAGCTCAATTTACCAAAGCCCACAGGGATCGAACACCGGGGAGCTGTTTTTT
CDR3: CASSIYQSPQGSNTGELFF